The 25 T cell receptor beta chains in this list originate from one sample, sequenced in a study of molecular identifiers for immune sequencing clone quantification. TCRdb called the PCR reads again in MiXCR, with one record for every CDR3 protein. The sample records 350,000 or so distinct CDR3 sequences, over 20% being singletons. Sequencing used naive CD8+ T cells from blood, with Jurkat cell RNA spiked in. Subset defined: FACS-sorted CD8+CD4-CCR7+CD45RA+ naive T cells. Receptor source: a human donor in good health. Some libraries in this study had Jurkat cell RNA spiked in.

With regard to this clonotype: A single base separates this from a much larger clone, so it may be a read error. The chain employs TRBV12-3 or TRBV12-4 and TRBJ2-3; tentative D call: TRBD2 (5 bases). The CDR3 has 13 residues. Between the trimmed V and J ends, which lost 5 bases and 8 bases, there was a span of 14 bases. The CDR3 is CASSPWTWGTQYF. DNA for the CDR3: TGTGCCAGCAGTCCCTGGACTTGGGGTACGCAGTATTTT.

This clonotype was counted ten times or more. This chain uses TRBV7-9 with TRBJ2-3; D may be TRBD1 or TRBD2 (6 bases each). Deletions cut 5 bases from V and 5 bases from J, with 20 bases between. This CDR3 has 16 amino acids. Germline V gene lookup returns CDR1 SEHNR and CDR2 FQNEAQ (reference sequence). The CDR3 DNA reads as TGTGCCAGCAGCATACCCGGGGGCCTGTACAAAGATACGCAGTATTTT. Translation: CASSIPGGLYKDTQYF.

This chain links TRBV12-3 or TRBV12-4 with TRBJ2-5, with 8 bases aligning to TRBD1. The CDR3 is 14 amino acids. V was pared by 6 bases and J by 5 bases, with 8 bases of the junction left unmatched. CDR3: CASRGTGSLETQYF. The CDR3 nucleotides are TGTGCCAGCAGGGGGACAGGTTCCCTTGAGACCCAGTACTTC.

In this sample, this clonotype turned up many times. CDR3 sequence reads: CASSLAGDSGETQYF. DNA for the CDR3: TGTGCCAGCAGCTTGGCCGGGGACTCCGGAGAGACCCAGTACTTC. This chain connects TRBV5-6 to TRBJ2-5; possibly TRBD2 for D (6 bases). The germline V gene encodes CDR1 SGHDT and CDR2 YYEEEE. This CDR3 is built from 15 residues. Trimming removed 0 bases at V and 4 bases at J, with 13 bases between.

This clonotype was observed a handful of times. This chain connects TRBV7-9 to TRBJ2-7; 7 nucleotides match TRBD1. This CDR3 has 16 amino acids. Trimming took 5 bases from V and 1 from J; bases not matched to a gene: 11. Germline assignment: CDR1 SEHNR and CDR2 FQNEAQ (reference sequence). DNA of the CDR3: TGTGCCAGCAGCCTCAGCCTTGAGACAGGGTCCTACGAGCAGTACTTC. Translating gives CASSLSLETGSYEQYF.

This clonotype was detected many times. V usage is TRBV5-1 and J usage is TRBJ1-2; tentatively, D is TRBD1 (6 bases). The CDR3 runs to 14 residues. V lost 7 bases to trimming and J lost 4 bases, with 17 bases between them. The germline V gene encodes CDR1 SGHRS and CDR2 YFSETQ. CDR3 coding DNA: TGCGCCAGCTACCCCACGGACAGCCTCTATGGCTACACCTTC. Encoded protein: CASYPTDSLYGYTF.

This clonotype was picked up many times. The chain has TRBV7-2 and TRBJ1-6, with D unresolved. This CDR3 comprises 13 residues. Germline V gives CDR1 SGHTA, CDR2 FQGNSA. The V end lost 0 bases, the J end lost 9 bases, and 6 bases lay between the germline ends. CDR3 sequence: CASSLAPGSPLHF. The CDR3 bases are TGTGCCAGCAGCTTAGCGCCCGGTTCACCCCTCCACTTT.

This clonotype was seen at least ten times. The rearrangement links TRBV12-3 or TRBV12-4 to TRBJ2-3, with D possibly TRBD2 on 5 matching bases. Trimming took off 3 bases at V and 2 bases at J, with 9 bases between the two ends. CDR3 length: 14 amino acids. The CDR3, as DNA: TGTGCCAGCAGTTTTGGACTCGACACAGATACGCAGTATTTT. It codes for CASSFGLDTDTQYF.

CDR3 nucleotide sequence: TGTGCCAGCAGCCAAGATAGGGGACTAGCGGGGAATGAGCAGTTCTTC. Amino acid sequence: CASSQDRGLAGNEQFF. The chain combines TRBV3-1 with TRBJ2-1, with 13 bases fitting TRBD2. CDR3 length: 16 residues. CDR1 LGHDT and CDR2 YNNKEL come from the germline V gene (reference sequence). V dropped 0 bases and J dropped 7; count of bases not matched to a gene: 3.

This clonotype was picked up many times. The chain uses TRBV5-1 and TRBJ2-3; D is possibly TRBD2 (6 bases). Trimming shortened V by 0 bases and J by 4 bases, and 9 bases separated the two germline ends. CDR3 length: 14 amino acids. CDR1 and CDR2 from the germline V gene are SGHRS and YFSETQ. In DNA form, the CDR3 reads TGCGCCAGCAGCTTGGCAGCGGGTGCAGATACGCAGTATTTT. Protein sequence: CASSLAAGADTQYF.

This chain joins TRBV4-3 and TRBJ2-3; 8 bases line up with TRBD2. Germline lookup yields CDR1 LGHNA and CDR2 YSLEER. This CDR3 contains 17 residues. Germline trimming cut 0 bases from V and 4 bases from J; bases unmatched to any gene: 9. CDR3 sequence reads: CASSQDLAGGRADTQYF. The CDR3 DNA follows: TGCGCCAGCAGCCAAGATTTGGCGGGGGGCCGGGCAGATACGCAGTATTTT.

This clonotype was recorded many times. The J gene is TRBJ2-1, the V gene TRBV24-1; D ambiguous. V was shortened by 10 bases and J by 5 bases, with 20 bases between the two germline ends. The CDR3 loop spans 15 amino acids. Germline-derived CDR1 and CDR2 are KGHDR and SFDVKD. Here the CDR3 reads CATPHDCAAHNEQFF. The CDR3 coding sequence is TGTGCCACGCCCCACGACTGCGCGGCCCACAATGAGCAGTTCTTC.

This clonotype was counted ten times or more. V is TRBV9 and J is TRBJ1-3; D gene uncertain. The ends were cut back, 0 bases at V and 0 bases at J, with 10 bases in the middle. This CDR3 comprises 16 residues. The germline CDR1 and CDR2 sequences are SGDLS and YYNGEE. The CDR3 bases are TGTGCCAGCAGCGTAGACAGACATATCTCTGGAAACACCATATATTTT. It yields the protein CASSVDRHISGNTIYF. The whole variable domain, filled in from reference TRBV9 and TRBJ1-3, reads DSGVTQTPKHLITATGQRVTLRCSPRSGDLSVYWYQQSLDQGLQFLIQYYNGEERAKGNILERFSAQQFPDLHSELNLSSLELGDSALYFCASSVDRHISGNTIYFGEGSWLTVV.

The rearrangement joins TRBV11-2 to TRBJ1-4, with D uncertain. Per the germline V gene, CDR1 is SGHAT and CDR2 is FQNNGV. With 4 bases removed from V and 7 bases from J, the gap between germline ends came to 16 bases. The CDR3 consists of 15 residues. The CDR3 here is CASSSDGERSEKLFF. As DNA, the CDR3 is TGTGCCAGCAGCTCAGATGGGGAGAGGAGTGAAAAACTGTTTTTT.

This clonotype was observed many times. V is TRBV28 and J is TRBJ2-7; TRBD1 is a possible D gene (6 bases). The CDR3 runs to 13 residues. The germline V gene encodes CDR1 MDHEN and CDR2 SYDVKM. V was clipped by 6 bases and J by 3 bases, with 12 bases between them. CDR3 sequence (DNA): TGTGCCAGCAGCTACTACAGGGACTACGAGCAGTACTTC. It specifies CASSYYRDYEQYF.

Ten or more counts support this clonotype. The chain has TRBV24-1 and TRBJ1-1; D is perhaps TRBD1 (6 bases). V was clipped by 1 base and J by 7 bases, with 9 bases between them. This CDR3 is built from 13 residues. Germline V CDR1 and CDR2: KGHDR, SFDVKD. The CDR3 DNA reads TGTGCCACCAGTGATTTAATAGGGGGTGAAGCTTTCTTT. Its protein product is CATSDLIGGEAFF.

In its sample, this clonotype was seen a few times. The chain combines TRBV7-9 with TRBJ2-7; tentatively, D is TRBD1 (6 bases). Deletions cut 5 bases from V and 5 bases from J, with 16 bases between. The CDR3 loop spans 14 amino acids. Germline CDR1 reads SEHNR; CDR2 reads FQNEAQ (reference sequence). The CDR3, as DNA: TGTGCCAGCAGCCAGACGACAGGACTCCACGAGCAGTACTTC. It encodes CASSQTTGLHEQYF.

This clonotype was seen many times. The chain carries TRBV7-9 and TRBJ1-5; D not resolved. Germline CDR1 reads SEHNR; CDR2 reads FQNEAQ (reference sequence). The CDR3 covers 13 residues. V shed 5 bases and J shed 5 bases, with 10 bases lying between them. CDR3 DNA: TGTGCCAGCAGCCCGCATTCTGATCAGCCCCAGCATTTT. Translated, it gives CASSPHSDQPQHF.

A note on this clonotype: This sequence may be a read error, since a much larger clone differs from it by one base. CDR3 amino acids: CASSPTLAGEEQLF. DNA for the CDR3: TGTGCCAGCAGCCCAACCCTAGCGGGGGAGGAGCAGCTCTTC. The chain employs TRBV3-1 and TRBJ2-1; 10 bases map to TRBD2. The CDR3 spans 14 residues. Germline-derived CDR1 and CDR2 are LGHDT and YNNKEL (reference sequence).

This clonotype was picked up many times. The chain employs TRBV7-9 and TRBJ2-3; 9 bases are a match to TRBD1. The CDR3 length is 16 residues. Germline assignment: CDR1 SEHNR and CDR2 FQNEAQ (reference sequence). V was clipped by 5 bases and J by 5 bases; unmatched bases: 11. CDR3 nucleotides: TGTGCCAGCAGCATCTTACAGGGGGCGGAAGGAGATACGCAGTATTTT. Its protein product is CASSILQGAEGDTQYF.

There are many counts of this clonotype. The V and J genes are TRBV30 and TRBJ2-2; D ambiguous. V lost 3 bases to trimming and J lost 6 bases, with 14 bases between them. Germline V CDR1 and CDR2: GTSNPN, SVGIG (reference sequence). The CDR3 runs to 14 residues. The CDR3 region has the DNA TGTGCCTGGAGGTTCGGAGCGATGGCCGGGGAGCTGTTTTTT. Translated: CAWRFGAMAGELFF.

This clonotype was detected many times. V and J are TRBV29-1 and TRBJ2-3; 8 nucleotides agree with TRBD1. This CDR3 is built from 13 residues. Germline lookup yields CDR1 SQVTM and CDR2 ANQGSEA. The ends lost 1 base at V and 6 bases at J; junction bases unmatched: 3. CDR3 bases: TGCAGCGTTGAAGGGGACAGGTTGGATACGCAGTATTTT. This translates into CSVEGDRLDTQYF.

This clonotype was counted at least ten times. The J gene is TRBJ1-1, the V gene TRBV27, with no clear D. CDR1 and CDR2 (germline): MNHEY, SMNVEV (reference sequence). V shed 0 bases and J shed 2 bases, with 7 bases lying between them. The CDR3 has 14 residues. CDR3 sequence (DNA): TGTGCCAGCAGTTTATCGGGGTACAACACTGAAGCTTTCTTT. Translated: CASSLSGYNTEAFF.

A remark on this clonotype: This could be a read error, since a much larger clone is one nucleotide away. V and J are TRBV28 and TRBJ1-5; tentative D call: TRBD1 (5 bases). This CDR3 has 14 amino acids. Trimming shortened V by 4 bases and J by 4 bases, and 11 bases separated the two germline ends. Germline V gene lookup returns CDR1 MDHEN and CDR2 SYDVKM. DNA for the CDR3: TGTGCCAGCAGTTCGATGGGGGTTAATCAGCCCCAGCATTTT. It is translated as CASSSMGVNQPQHF.

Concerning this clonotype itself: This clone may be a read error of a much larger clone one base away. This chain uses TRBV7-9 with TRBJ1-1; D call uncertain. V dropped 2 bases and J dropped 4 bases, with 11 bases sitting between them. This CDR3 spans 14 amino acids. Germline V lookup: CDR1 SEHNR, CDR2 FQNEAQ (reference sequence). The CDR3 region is CASSLLRGSTEAFF. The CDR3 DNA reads TGTGCCAGCAGCTTATTAAGAGGGAGCACTGAAGCTTTCTTT.